A selection of T cell receptor beta chains follows, all from one sample in a study of shared clonotypes between healthy human individuals. Sequenced by immunoSEQ multiplex PCR; TCRdb stores in-frame clones only, minus some. The sample gives around 600,000 clones, roughly 97% of which show up once; about 0.06% is in the top ten. Material: naive CD4+ T cells sorted from blood. The receptors derive from a woman under 40 in good health. CDR3s include the opening cysteine and the closing phenylalanine or tryptophan.

CDR3 protein: CASTPGLGREQYF
V gene: TRBV10-2
J gene: TRBJ2-7

CDR3 protein: CASSLVYTLAGGPPDTQYF
V gene: TRBV7-6
J gene: TRBJ2-3

CDR3 protein: CASSLTENPHNEQFF
V gene: TRBV5-1
J gene: TRBJ2-1

CDR3 protein: CASSASERVAREQYF
V gene: TRBV18
J gene: TRBJ2-7

CDR3 protein: CASSFPGDYEQYF
V gene: TRBV11-3
J gene: TRBJ2-7

CDR3 protein: CASSAGETQYF
V gene: TRBV10-1
J gene: TRBJ2-5

CDR3 protein: CASSQRGLAGVGTGELFF
V gene: TRBV27
J gene: TRBJ2-2

CDR3 protein: CASSYNGATTTEAFF
V gene: TRBV6-6
J gene: TRBJ1-1

CDR3 protein: CASSFQRGATYEQYF
V gene: TRBV6-5
J gene: TRBJ2-7

CDR3 protein: CASSLEGRADHNEQFF
V gene: TRBV27
J gene: TRBJ2-1

CDR3 protein: CASSLELTSGSADTQYF
V gene: TRBV5-1
J gene: TRBJ2-3

CDR3 protein: CASSGRGLAVYEQYF
V gene: TRBV5-6
J gene: TRBJ2-7

CDR3 protein: CASSDGLAAYNEQFF
V gene: TRBV6-1
J gene: TRBJ2-1

CDR3 protein: CASSLVAGNTEAFF
V gene: TRBV11-2
J gene: TRBJ1-1

CDR3 protein: CASSLAGGITGELFF
V gene: TRBV7-6
J gene: TRBJ2-2

CDR3 protein: CASSIRGGHEQYF
V gene: TRBV7-8
J gene: TRBJ2-7

CDR3 protein: CASSGVRGAMNEQFF
V gene: TRBV25-1
J gene: TRBJ2-1

CDR3 protein: CASGGGTYEQYF
V gene: TRBV19
J gene: TRBJ2-7

CDR3 protein: CASRGTVAGNTIYF
V gene: TRBV2
J gene: TRBJ1-3

CDR3 protein: CSEGGQSGYTF
V gene: TRBV20-1
J gene: TRBJ1-2

CDR3 protein: CASRTPTLVETQYF
V gene: TRBV28
J gene: TRBJ2-5

CDR3 protein: CASSFSARRYSDNEQFF
V gene: TRBV5-1
J gene: TRBJ2-1

CDR3 protein: CASSRVRGSYNEQFF
V gene: TRBV5-1
J gene: TRBJ2-1

CDR3 protein: CASSEMTVTGELFF
V gene: TRBV6-1
J gene: TRBJ2-2

CDR3 protein: CASRRVTGELFF
V gene: TRBV6-6
J gene: TRBJ2-2

CDR3 protein: CASSLPTNTEAFF
V gene: TRBV28
J gene: TRBJ1-1

CDR3 protein: CASYRGMNTGELFF
V gene: TRBV28
J gene: TRBJ2-2

CDR3 protein: CASSPGQGEYQPQHF
V gene: TRBV6-1
J gene: TRBJ1-5